This TCR beta chain was obtained from a study of T-cell reconstitution after alpha-beta-depleted transplantation in children. During its preparation, the TCRbeta library received unique molecular identifiers. MiXCR was run by TCRdb on the PCR reads, yielding one entry per CDR3 protein. The data show approximately 350,000 distinct CDR3 sequences, 10% seen once. This clonotype was counted between two and nine times. This receptor was obtained from a human donor who donated a stem cell graft to a child with acute lymphoblastic leukemia. The material sequenced was PBMCs from the stem cell graft donor, taken from the stem cell graft.

The CDR3 bases are TGTGCCAGCAGCTTAGCGGTTGGGGGTCGGCAGCCCCAGCATTTT. Its protein is CASSLAVGGRQPQHF. This chain uses TRBV7-2 with TRBJ1-5, with D possibly being TRBD1 (5 bases). The length of the CDR3 is 15 residues. V was pared by 0 bases and J by 7 bases, with 13 bases between. Germline CDR1 is SGHTA and CDR2 is FQGNSA.